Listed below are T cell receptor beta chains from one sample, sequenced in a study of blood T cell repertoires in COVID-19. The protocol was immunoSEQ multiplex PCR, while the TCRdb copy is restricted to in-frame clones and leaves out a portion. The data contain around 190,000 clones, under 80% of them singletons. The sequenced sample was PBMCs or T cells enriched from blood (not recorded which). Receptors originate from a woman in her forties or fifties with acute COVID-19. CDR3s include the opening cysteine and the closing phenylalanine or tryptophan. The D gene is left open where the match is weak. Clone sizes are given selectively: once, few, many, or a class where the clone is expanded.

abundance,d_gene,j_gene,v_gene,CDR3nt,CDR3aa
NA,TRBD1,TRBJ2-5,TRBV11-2,TGTGCCAGCGGGGACAGGAAAGAGACCCAGTACTTC,CASGDRKETQYF
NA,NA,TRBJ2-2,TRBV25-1,TGTGCCAGCAGTTTGAACAGGAACACCGGGGAGCTGTTTTTT,CASSLNRNTGELFF
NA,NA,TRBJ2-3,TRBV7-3,TGTGCCAGCGGCGAGGGTTCAGATACGCAGTATTTT,CASGEGSDTQYF
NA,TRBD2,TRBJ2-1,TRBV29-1,TGCAGCGTCCAGACTAGCGGGGTCTACAATGAGCAGTTCTTC,CSVQTSGVYNEQFF
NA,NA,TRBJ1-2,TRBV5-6,TGTGCCAGCAGCTCGGACTTTGTGTCCTATGGCTACACCTTC,CASSSDFVSYGYTF
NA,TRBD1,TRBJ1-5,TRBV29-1,TGCAGCGTCCGGGGACAGGGGTTCGGTCAGCCCCAGCATTTT,CSVRGQGFGQPQHF
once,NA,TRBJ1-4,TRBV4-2,TGTGCCAGCAGCCAAGATTTAGTTTTGCAGTGGCCAGGGTCCCCTGCAACTAATGAAAAACTGTTTTTT,CASSQDLVLQWPGSPATNEKLFF
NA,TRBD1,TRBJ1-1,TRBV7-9,TGTGCCAGCAGCAGGACAGGGGACACTGAAGCTTTCTTT,CASSRTGDTEAFF
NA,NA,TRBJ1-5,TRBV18,TGTGCCAGCTCACCCGGTTCTAACAGGGATCAGCCCCAGCATTTT,CASSPGSNRDQPQHF
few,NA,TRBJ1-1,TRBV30,TGTGCCTGGAGTGTGTCGGGTTTGACTGAAGCTTTCTTT,CAWSVSGLTEAFF
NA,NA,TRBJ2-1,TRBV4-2,TGTGCCAGCAGCCCCGGGACTTTCAACAATGAGCAGTTCTTC,CASSPGTFNNEQFF
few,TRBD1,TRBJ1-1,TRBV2,TGTGCCACCCACCCGGGACAGGGGATGTACACTGAAGCTTTCTTT,CATHPGQGMYTEAFF
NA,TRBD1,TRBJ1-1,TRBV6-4,TGTGCCAGCAGGGATGGACAGGGTTTCAACACTGAAGCTTTCTTT,CASRDGQGFNTEAFF
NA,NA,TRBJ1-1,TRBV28,TGTGCCAGCAGTTGGTTAGGCGGTGAAGCTTTCTTT,CASSWLGGEAFF
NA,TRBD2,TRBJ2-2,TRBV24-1,TGTGCCACCAGTGATTTGCTAGCGGGGGATACCGGGGAGCTGTTTTTT,CATSDLLAGDTGELFF
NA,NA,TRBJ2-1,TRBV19,TGTGCCAGTAGTGAACAATCTTGGCAGTTCTTC,CASSEQSWQFF
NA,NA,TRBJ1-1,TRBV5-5,TGTGCCAGCAGCTTGATAGTTGGCACTGAAGCTTTCTTT,CASSLIVGTEAFF
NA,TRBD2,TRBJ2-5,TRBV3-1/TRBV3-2,TGTGCCAGCAGCCAAGGGGCGCGGGGGGGCGGAGAGACCCAGTACTTC,CASSQGARGGGETQYF
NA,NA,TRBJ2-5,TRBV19,TGTGCCAGTAGGGGCGGGGGCTCAGGAGAAGAGACCCAGTACTTC,CASRGGGSGEETQYF
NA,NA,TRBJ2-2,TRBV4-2,TGTGCCAGCAGCCAAGGGAGGGCCGGGGAGCTGTTTTTT,CASSQGRAGELFF
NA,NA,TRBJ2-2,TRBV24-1,TGTGCCACCGGTCGCGCTAGCTCGAACACCGGGGAGCTGTTTTTT,CATGRASSNTGELFF
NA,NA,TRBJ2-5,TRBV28,TGTGCCAGCAGTTTATCGTCCCGGGACCAAGAGACCCAGTACTTC,CASSLSSRDQETQYF
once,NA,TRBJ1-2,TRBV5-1,TGCGCCAGCAGCTTGGGTGTCGGCGGACTAGCTAACTATGGCTACACCTTC,CASSLGVGGLANYGYTF
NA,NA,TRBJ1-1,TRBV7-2,TGTGCCAGCAGCTTAGGGGGGCCCCGGGGCACTGAAGCTTTCTTT,CASSLGGPRGTEAFF